This is a list of T cell receptor beta chains from one sample in a study of response to subunit inactivated influenza vaccine. TCRdb used MiXCR to reprocess the RT-PCR reads, holding one entry per CDR3 protein. This table holds about 650,000 distinct CDR3 sequences, less than 20% found once. The starting material was PBMCs from blood, obtained 11 to 12 days after vaccination. The receptors were sampled from a man in his fifties or sixties who received an inactivated influenza vaccine. CDR3s include the opening cysteine and the closing phenylalanine or tryptophan. A D gene is named only where the DNA matches it firmly. Only part of the rows carry a size: once, few, many, or a class if the clone is expanded.

- TRBJ2-6 - TRBV11-2 TGTGCCAGCAGCTTAGAGCCCCCCGGGGCCAACGTCCTGACTTTC CASSLEPPGANVLTF
- TRBJ2-3 TRBD2 TRBV4-3 TGCGCCAGCAGCCAAGCCAGGACTAGCGGGGGCCCAGATACGCAGTATTTT CASSQARTSGGPDTQYF
- TRBJ2-3 TRBD2 TRBV11-2 TGTGCCTGCTGTTTTTTTCCTAGCGGGAGACGGGATCGCACAGATACGCAGTATTTT CACCFFPSGRRDRTDTQYF
- TRBJ2-1 TRBD2 TRBV9 TGTGCCAGCAGCCCCAGGCCGGGACTAGCAACGAAAACCAATGAGCAGTTCTTC CASSPRPGLATKTNEQFF
- TRBJ2-1 TRBD2 TRBV24-1 TGTGCCACCAGTACCTTAGCGGGTACCTACAATGAGCAGTTCTTC CATSTLAGTYNEQFF
- TRBJ2-7 TRBD2 TRBV4-1 TGCGCCAGCAGCCAAGGTAGCGGGAGTGGACTCGGCGAGCAGTACTTC CASSQGSGSGLGEQYF
few TRBJ2-7 TRBD2 TRBV7-2 TGTGCCAGCAGCCCCCTAGGCGGGAGGGTGTCCTACGAGCAGTACTTC CASSPLGGRVSYEQYF
many TRBJ1-1 - TRBV6-5 TGTGCCACCACTACGGGGGAGAGAGCTGAAGCTTTCTTT CATTTGERAEAFF
few TRBJ1-4 - TRBV7-9 TGTGCCAGCAGCACGGGACACCTAAGACTTAATGAAAAACTGTTTTTT CASSTGHLRLNEKLFF
many TRBJ1-1 TRBD1 TRBV5-5 TGTGCCAGCAGCAAAGGGACAGGGGGGACTGAAGCTTTCTTT CASSKGTGGTEAFF
few TRBJ2-4 TRBD1 TRBV25-1 TGTGCCAGCCAAAGACAGGGGGCGAGGGTCATTCAGTACTTC CASQRQGARVIQYF
- TRBJ2-7 TRBD2 TRBV28 TGTGCCAGCAGTTTATTACTGGGACTAGCATTTGACGAGCAGTACTTC CASSLLLGLAFDEQYF
- TRBJ2-7 TRBD1 TRBV5-4 TGTGCCAGCAGCCCGGCGGGACAGGGGGCCTCCTACGAGCAGTACTTC CASSPAGQGASYEQYF
- TRBJ1-4 - TRBV3-1 TGTGCCAGCAGCCAACAGGGCTACGGAAAACTGTTTTTT CASSQQGYGKLFF
few TRBJ1-5 - TRBV28 TGTGCCAGCAGTTTAATCGGCTGGGGTCAGCCCCAGCATTTT CASSLIGWGQPQHF
- TRBJ1-1 - TRBV3-1 TGTGCCAGCAGCCAAGAATGGATAAGTGGCACTGAAGCTTTCTTT CASSQEWISGTEAFF